This T cell receptor (beta chain) appears in the sequencing data of a study of graft-versus-host responses after intestinal transplantation. Trimming pared 6 bases from V and 4 bases from J, leaving 1 base between. The CDR3 spans 11 residues. CDR1 is LNHDA, CDR2 SQIVND, per germline (reference sequence). Sequenced by immunoSEQ multiplex PCR; TCRdb stores in-frame clones only, minus some. The sample has roughly 7,000 clones; less than 98% are singletons. Findings and limits, study-wide: There were GvH clones found in recipient marrow, and some of them appeared first in ileum or blood.

About this clone itself: Its antigen remains unidentified.

The specimen was PBMCs, collected 23 days after intestinal transplant. The sequence came from a human patient who received an intestinal transplant, so some T cells may come from the graft donor. This chain joins TRBV19 and TRBJ2-6; D call uncertain. CDR3 coding DNA: TGTGCCAGTAGGGGGGCCAACGTCCTGACTTTC. It encodes CASRGANVLTF.